One and the same sample provided the 22 T cell receptor beta chains below, sequenced in a study of T cells in Graves' hyperthyroidism and ophthalmopathy. The TCR beta CDR3 regions underwent amplification using RNA transcripts as the source. Carried out on the TCR CDR3, a first-round RT-PCR used the HTBI primer set. One entry per CDR3 protein results from TCRdb running MiXCR on the multiplex PCR reads. The table lists some 510,000 distinct CDR3 sequences, less than 25% of them singletons. The sample comprised blood. Receptors were obtained from a young man with Graves' hyperthyroidism.

The V and J genes are TRBV28 and TRBJ1-5; the D gene is possibly TRBD1 (5 bases). Germline values: CDR1 MDHEN, CDR2 SYDVKM. The CDR3 spans 17 residues. V was cut by 2 bases and J by 4 bases, with 18 bases left in between. CDR3 DNA sequence: TGTGCCAGCAGTTTAGTGGGGGGAACTAAAAGGAATCAGCCCCAGCATTTT. As protein: CASSLVGGTKRNQPQHF.

This clonotype was detected ten times or more. CDR3 bases: TGTGCCAGCAGTTTCTTCGGTATGAACACTGAAGCTTTCTTT. This encodes CASSFFGMNTEAFF. The chain recombines TRBV12-3 or TRBV12-4 with TRBJ1-1; D gene ambiguous. V lost 3 bases, J lost 0 bases, and 8 bases lay in between. CDR3 length equals 14 residues.

This clonotype was observed many times. This rearrangement joins TRBV20-1 to TRBJ1-5; TRBD1 might be the D (5 bases). The V gene lost 3 bases and the J gene lost 7 bases, with 19 bases spanning the gap. There are 15 residues in the CDR3. The germline V gene encodes CDR1 DFQATT and CDR2 SNEGSKA (reference sequence). The CDR3 coding sequence is TGCAGTGCTAGGGCAGGGAGTGTAGTTGGGCAGCCCCAGCATTTT. Residues: CSARAGSVVGQPQHF.

This clonotype showed up many times. The chain carries TRBV20-1 and TRBJ2-7; unclear D gene. V was clipped by 3 bases and J by 0 bases, with 9 bases between them. CDR1 is DFQATT, CDR2 SNEGSKA, per germline (reference sequence). This CDR3 has 13 residues. The CDR3 spells CSARHPSSYEQYF. The CDR3 nucleotides are TGCAGTGCTAGGCACCCCAGCTCCTACGAGCAGTACTTC.

There are many counts of this clonotype. The gene calls are TRBV2 and TRBJ2-4; D is possibly TRBD1 (6 bases). Germline V gives CDR1 SNHLY, CDR2 FYNNEI. Trimming left V 6 bases short and J 4 bases short, with 16 bases between. The CDR3 is made up of 15 amino acids. CDR3 sequence: CASSRDRGGKNIQYF. DNA of the CDR3: TGTGCCAGCAGCAGAGACAGAGGGGGAAAAAACATTCAGTACTTC. Full variable domain (outside the CDR3, taken from reference TRBV2 and TRBJ2-4): EPEVTQTPSHQVTQMGQEVILRCVPISNHLYFYWYRQILGQKVEFLVSFYNNEISEKSEIFDDQFSVERPDGSNFTLKIRSTKLEDSAMYFCASSRDRGGKNIQYFGAGTRLSVL.

The table lists this clonotype with many counts. The chain joins TRBV12-5 to TRBJ2-6; D not resolved. CDR1 and CDR2 from the germline V gene are LGHNT and FRNRAP. The CDR3 covers 13 residues. V lost 5 bases to trimming and J lost 4 bases, with 6 bases between them. The CDR3 DNA sequence: TGTGCTAGTGGTCCGGACGGGGCCAACGTCCTGACTTTC. It translates to CASGPDGANVLTF.

This clonotype was found many times. A junction end diverges from the germline sequence, so it may reflect a read error. The chain recombines TRBV7-7 with TRBJ2-5, with D possibly TRBD2 on 6 matching bases. The CDR3 spans 15 residues. Germline V lookup: CDR1 SSHAT, CDR2 FNYEAQ (reference sequence). The CDR3 reads CASSLNQGGRETQYF. Here the CDR3 DNA reads TGTGCTAGCAGCTTAAATCAGGGAGGAAGGGAGACCCAGTACTTC.

The table lists this clonotype with many counts. The V call is TRBV5-5, the J call TRBJ2-7; 7 bases match TRBD1. V lost 4 bases to trimming and J lost 2 bases; unmatched junction nucleotides: 6. Germline V lookup: CDR1 SGHKS, CDR2 YYEKEE (reference sequence). This CDR3 is 14 amino acids long. This chain's CDR3 is CASSETGQTYEQYF. DNA for the CDR3: TGTGCCAGCAGCGAGACGGGACAGACCTACGAGCAGTACTTC.

The sample holds many counts of this clonotype. V usage is TRBV6-5 and J usage is TRBJ2-5, with D hard to call. The germline CDR1 and CDR2 sequences are MNHEY and SVGAGI. CDR3 length equals 14 residues. The V end was cut by 0 bases, the J end by 1 base, with 6 bases between. CDR3 sequence reads: CASSYSVLQETQYF. CDR3 nucleotides: TGTGCCAGCAGTTACTCGGTCCTCCAAGAGACCCAGTACTTC.

This clonotype appeared many times. The chain is built from TRBV6-4 and TRBJ1-3; 9 bases align to TRBD1. This CDR3 has 18 residues. Germline trimming cut 5 bases from V and 2 bases from J; bases unmatched to any gene: 13. Per germline, CDR1 MRHNA and CDR2 SNTAGT. Here the CDR3 reads CASSPIPGQGVPGNTIYF. The DNA for the CDR3 is TGTGCCAGCAGTCCAATCCCGGGACAGGGAGTACCTGGAAACACCATATATTTT.

This clonotype occurred once. A much larger clone lies a single base off, so this may be a read error. The chain employs TRBV29-1 and TRBJ1-2; possible D gene TRBD1, 5 bases. Germline CDR1 is SQVTM and CDR2 is ANQGSEA. CDR3 length: 14 residues. CDR3 protein: CIVVSGAPNYGYTF. The CDR3, as DNA: TGCATCGTTGTCTCCGGGGCTCCTAACTATGGCTACACCTTC. Full variable domain (remainder filled in from reference TRBV29-1 and TRBJ1-2): SAVISQKPSRDICQRGTSLTIQCQVDSQVTMMFWYRQQPGQSLTLIATANQGSEATYESGFVIDKFPISRPNLTFSTLTVSNMSPEDSSIYLCIVVSGAPNYGYTFGSGTRLTVV.

Ten or more counts support this clonotype. The gene calls are TRBV10-3 and TRBJ1-5; D not certain. CDR1 and CDR2 from the germline V gene are ENHRY and SYGVKD. V lost 8 bases to trimming and J lost 0 bases, with 2 bases between them. CDR3 length: 11 residues. The CDR3 protein is CAIGSNQPQHF. CDR3 in DNA: TGTGCCATCGGTAGCAATCAGCCCCAGCATTTT.

V usage is TRBV28 and J usage is TRBJ1-1; no clear D. Germline lookup yields CDR1 MDHEN and CDR2 SYDVKM. This CDR3 contains 14 residues. The V end was cut by 6 bases, the J end by 6 bases, with 17 bases between. CDR3 loop: CASRRTWGSPEAFF. In nucleotides, the CDR3 is TGTGCCAGCAGGCGTACGTGGGGTAGCCCTGAAGCTTTCTTT.

V gene TRBV5-1 combines with J gene TRBJ1-1; D uncertain. This CDR3 contains 16 residues. Germline V gives CDR1 SGHRS, CDR2 YFSETQ. V was shortened by 4 bases and J by 1 base, with 17 bases between the two germline ends. CDR3 sequence: CASSQEYGLRNTEAFF. CDR3 sequence (DNA): TGCGCCAGCAGCCAGGAATATGGGCTAAGGAACACTGAAGCTTTCTTT. Full variable domain (rest looked up from reference TRBV5-1 and TRBJ1-1): KAGVTQTPRYLIKTRGQQVTLSCSPISGHRSVSWYQQTPGQGLQFLFEYFSETQRNKGNFPGRFSGRQFSNSRSEMNVSTLELGDSALYLCASSQEYGLRNTEAFFGQGTRLTVV.

In its sample, this clonotype was seen many times. The CDR3 DNA reads as TGTGCCACCACTGTCTTAGACAAACAAGAGACCCAGTACTTC. It codes for CATTVLDKQETQYF. The chain combines TRBV28 with TRBJ2-5; D is unresolved. The CDR3 is 14 residues long. Trimming took 10 bases from V and 2 from J, leaving 17 bases between them. Germline V gene lookup returns CDR1 MDHEN and CDR2 SYDVKM.

This clonotype was seen ten or more times. This chain links TRBV18 with TRBJ1-1; a possible D gene is TRBD1 (6 bases). CDR3 length: 14 residues. CDR1 KGHSH and CDR2 LQKENI come from the germline V gene. Trimming left V 4 bases short and J 4 bases short, with 13 bases between. The CDR3 sequence: CASSQQGFGTEAFF. DNA for the CDR3: TGTGCCAGCTCACAACAGGGTTTCGGCACTGAAGCTTTCTTT.

This clonotype has at least ten counts. This rearrangement joins TRBV27 to TRBJ2-7; the match to TRBD1 covers 11 bases. Germline V CDR1 and CDR2: MNHEY, SMNVEV (reference sequence). J gave up 5 bases and V 6 bases, and 12 bases lay outside the gene matches. This CDR3 contains 16 residues. For the CDR3, the DNA is TGTGCCAGCAGCCTCAATCTGGGGACAGGGGGAAACGAGCAGTACTTC. This encodes CASSLNLGTGGNEQYF.

This clonotype came up many times. The chain employs TRBV28 and TRBJ2-7; D possibly uses TRBD1 or TRBD2 (7 bases each). The CDR3 extends over 15 amino acids. The germline V gene has CDR1 MDHEN and CDR2 SYDVKM. The V and J ends lost 0 bases and 7 bases respectively, with 16 bases between them. As DNA, the CDR3 is TGTGCCAGCAGTTTATGGGCAGGGGGGGAAGGAGAGCAGTACTTC. It yields the protein CASSLWAGGEGEQYF.

This clonotype was picked up many times. The rearrangement joins TRBV9 to TRBJ1-1; D gene ambiguous. CDR3 length: 14 residues. The germline CDR1 and CDR2 sequences are SGDLS and YYNGEE. Deletions cut 4 bases from V and 5 bases from J, with 15 bases between. The chain's CDR3 is CASSFWPTGTEAFF. DNA of the CDR3: TGTGCCAGCAGCTTCTGGCCAACTGGGACTGAAGCTTTCTTT.

The table lists this clonotype with many counts. The J gene is TRBJ1-5, the V gene TRBV28; D possibly corresponds to TRBD1 (5 bases). The CDR3 is made up of 15 amino acids. With 9 bases removed from V and 1 base from J, the gap between germline ends came to 16 bases. CDR1 MDHEN and CDR2 SYDVKM come from the germline V gene. The CDR3 region is CASRERGASNQPQHF. In nucleotides, the CDR3 is TGTGCCAGTCGTGAGAGGGGAGCAAGCAATCAGCCCCAGCATTTT.

This chain links TRBV28 with TRBJ2-2, with D tentatively TRBD1 (5 bases). Trimming removed 6 bases from V and 1 base from J, with 21 bases in between. The CDR3 runs to 18 residues. Germline assignment: CDR1 MDHEN and CDR2 SYDVKM. CDR3: CASSHTIAGRLNTGELFF. The CDR3 coding sequence is TGTGCCAGCAGCCACACCATTGCAGGGCGGCTGAACACCGGGGAGCTGTTTTTT.

This clonotype appeared many times. The chain combines TRBV19 with TRBJ1-1; weak D call: TRBD1 (6 bases). Germline lookup yields CDR1 LNHDA and CDR2 SQIVND (reference sequence). With 8 bases removed from V and 1 base from J, the gap between germline ends came to 14 bases. The CDR3 is made up of 14 amino acids. The CDR3 protein is CASGGGQTNTEAFF. DNA of the CDR3: TGTGCCAGTGGGGGAGGACAGACGAACACTGAAGCTTTCTTT. The whole variable domain, filled in from reference TRBV19 and TRBJ1-1, reads DGGITQSPKYLFRKEGQNVTLSCEQNLNHDAMYWYRQDPGQGLRLIYYSQIVNDFQKGDIAEGYSVSREKKESFPLTVTSAQKNPTAFYLCASGGGQTNTEAFFGQGTRLTVV.